This T cell receptor (beta chain) was identified during a study of blood T cell repertoires in COVID-19. Study-level background: Acute-phase and convalescent COVID-19 samples originated in the United States, Italy and Spain. Nucleic acid was either cDNA or gDNA, and it came from T cells, B-cell-depleted T cells, or PBMCs.

Germline V lookup: CDR1 SGHAT, CDR2 FQNNGV. The CDR3 spans 15 residues. V gave up 6 bases and J gave up 5 bases, with 19 bases separating them. As originally analysed: Amplifying reference gene primers gave estimates of nucleated cell counts. The assay was immunoSEQ multiplex PCR, and TCRdb's table has in-frame clones only and misses some. The V and J calls and the clone size are those of that table, but D and trimming were determined from the DNA. Among about 190,000 clones listed, around 80% were seen once. The receptor was isolated from a man between 60 and 75 years old with acute or convalescent COVID-19. The sequenced sample consisted of peripheral blood. This chain uses TRBV11-2 with TRBJ1-1; possible D gene TRBD1, 5 bases. The CDR3 DNA is TGTGCCAGCAGGGCTCTTAGGGGTCCGTGGACTGAAGCTTTCTTT. Translating it yields CASRALRGPWTEAFF.